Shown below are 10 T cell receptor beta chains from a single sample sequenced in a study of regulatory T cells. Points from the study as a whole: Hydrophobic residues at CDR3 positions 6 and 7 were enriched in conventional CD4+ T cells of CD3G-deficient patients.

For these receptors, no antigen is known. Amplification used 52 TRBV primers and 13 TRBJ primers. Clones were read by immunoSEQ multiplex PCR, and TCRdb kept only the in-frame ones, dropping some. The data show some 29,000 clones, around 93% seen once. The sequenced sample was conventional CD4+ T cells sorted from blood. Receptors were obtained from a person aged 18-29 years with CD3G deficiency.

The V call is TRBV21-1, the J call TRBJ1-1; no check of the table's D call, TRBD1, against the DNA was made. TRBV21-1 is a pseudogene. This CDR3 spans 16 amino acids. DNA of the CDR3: TGTGCCAGCAGCAAAGCGAGGCAGGGGTCGGGGACTGAAGCTTTCTTT. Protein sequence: CASSKARQGSGTEAFF.

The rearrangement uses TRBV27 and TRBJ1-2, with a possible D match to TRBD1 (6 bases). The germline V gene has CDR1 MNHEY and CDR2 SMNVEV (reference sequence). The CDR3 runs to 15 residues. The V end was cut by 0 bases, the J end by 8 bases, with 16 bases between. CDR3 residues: CASSLSQGRFSGYTF. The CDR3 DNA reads TGTGCCAGCAGTTTATCGCAGGGGCGCTTTAGCGGCTACACCTTC.

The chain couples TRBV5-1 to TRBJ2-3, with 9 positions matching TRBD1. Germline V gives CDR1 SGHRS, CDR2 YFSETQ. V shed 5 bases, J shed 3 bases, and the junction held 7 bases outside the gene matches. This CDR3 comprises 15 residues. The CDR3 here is CASRIQGARTDTQYF. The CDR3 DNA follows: TGCGCCAGCAGGATACAGGGGGCGAGAACAGATACGCAGTATTTT.

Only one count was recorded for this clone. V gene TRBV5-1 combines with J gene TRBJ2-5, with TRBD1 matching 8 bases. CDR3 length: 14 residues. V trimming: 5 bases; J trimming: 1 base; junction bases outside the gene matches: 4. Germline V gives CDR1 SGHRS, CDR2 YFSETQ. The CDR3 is CASRPGQGQETQYF. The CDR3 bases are TGCGCCAGCAGGCCAGGACAGGGCCAAGAGACCCAGTACTTC.

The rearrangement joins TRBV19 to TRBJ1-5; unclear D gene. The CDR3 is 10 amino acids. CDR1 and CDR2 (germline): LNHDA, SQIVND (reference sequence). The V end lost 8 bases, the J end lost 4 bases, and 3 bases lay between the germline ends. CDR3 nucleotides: TGTGCCAGTTTGAATCAGCCCCAGCATTTT. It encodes CASLNQPQHF.

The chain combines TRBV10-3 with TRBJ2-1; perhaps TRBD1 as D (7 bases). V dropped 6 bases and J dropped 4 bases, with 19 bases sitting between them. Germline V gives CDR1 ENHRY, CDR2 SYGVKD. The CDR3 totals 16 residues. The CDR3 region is CAISAGRAGGYNEQFF. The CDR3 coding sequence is TGTGCCATCAGCGCAGGACGGGCAGGGGGGTACAATGAGCAGTTCTTC.

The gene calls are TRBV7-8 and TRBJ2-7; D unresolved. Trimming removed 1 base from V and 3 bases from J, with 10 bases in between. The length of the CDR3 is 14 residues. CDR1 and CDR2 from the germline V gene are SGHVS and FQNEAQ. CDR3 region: CASSLGPGRYEQYV. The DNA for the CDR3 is TGTGCCAGCAGCTTAGGCCCTGGGCGCTACGAGCAGTACGTC.

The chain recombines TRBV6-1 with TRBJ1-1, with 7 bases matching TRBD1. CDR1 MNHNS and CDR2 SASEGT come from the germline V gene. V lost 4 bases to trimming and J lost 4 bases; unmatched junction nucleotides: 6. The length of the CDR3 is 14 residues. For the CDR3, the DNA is TGTGCCAGCAGTGTAGTAGGGGGCGGCACTGAAGCTTTCTTT. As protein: CASSVVGGGTEAFF.

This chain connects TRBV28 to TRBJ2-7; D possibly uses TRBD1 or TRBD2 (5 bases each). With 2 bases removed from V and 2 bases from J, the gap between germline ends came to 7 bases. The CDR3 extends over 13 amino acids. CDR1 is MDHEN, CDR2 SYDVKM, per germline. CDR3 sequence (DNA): TGTGCCAGCAGTTTAGTGGGGGCCTACGAGCAGTACTTC. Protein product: CASSLVGAYEQYF. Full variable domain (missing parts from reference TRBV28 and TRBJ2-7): DVKVTQSSRYLVKRTGEKVFLECVQDMDHENMFWYRQDPGLGLRLIYFSYDVKMKEKGDIPEGYSVSREKKERFSLILESASTNQTSMYLCASSLVGAYEQYFGPGTRLTVT.

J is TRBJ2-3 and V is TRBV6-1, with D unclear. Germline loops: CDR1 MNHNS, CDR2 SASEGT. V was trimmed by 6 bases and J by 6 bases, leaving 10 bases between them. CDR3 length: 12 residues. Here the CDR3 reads CASSTTTDTQYF. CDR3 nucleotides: TGTGCCAGCAGCACGACCACGGATACGCAGTATTTT.